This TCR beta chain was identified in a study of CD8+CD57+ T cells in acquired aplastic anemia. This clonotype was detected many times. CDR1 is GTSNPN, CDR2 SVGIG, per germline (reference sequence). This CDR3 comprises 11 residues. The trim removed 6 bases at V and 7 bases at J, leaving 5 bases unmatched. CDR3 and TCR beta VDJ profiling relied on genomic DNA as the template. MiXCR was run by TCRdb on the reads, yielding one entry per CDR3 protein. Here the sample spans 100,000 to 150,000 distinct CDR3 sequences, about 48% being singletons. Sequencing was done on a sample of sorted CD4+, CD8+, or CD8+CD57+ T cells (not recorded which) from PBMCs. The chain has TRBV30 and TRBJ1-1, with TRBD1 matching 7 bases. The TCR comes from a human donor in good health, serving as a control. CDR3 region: CACLGQVEAFF. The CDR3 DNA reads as TGTGCCTGCCTCGGACAGGTTGAAGCTTTCTTT.